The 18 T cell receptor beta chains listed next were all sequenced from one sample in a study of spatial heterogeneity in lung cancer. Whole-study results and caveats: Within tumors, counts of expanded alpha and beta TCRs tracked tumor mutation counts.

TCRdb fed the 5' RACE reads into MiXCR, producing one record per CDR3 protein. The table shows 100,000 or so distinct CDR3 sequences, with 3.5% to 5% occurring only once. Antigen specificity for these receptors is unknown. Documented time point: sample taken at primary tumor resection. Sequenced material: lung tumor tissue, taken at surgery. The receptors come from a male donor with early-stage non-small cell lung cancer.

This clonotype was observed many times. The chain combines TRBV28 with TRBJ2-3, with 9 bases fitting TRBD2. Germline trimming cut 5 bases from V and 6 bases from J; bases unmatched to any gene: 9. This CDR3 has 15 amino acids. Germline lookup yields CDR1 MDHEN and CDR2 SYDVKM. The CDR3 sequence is CASSPLTSGIDTQYF. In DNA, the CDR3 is TGTGCCAGCAGTCCCCTGACTAGCGGCATCGATACGCAGTATTTT.

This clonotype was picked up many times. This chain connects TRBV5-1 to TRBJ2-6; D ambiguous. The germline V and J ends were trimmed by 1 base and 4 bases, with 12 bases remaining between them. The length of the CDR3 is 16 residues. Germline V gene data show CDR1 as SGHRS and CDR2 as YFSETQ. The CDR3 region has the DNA TGCGCCAGCAGCTTGAGGGTATTTCTCGGGGCCAACGTCCTGACTTTC. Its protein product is CASSLRVFLGANVLTF. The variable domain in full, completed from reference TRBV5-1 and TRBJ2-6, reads KAGVTQTPRYLIKTRGQQVTLSCSPISGHRSVSWYQQTPGQGLQFLFEYFSETQRNKGNFPGRFSGRQFSNSRSEMNVSTLELGDSALYLCASSLRVFLGANVLTFGAGSRLTVL.

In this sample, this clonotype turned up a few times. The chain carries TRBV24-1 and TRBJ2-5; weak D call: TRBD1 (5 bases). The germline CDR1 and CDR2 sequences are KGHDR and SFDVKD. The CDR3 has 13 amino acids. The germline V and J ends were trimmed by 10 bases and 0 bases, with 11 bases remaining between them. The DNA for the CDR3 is TGTGCCACGGCCGACAGCAACCAAGAGACCCAGTACTTC. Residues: CATADSNQETQYF.

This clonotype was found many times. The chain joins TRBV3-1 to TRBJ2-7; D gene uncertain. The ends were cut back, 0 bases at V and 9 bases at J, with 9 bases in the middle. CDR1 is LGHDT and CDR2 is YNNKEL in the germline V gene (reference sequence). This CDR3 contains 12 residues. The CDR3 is CASSQDVLRQYF. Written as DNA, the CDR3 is TGTGCCAGCAGCCAAGATGTCCTTCGGCAGTACTTC.

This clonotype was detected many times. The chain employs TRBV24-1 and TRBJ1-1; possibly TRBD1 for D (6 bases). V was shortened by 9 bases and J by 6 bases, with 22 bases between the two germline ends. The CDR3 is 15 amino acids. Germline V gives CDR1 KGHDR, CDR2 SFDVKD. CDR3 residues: CATRPPRGEGAEAFF. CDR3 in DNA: TGTGCCACCCGTCCCCCTCGGGGAGAGGGGGCTGAAGCTTTCTTT.

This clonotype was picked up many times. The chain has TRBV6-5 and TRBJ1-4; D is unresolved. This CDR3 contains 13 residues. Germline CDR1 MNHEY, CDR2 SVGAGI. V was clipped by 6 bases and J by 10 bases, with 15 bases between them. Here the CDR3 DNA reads TGTGCCAGCAGGTCTCGGGGAGAGAGAAAACTGTTTTTT. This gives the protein CASRSRGERKLFF.

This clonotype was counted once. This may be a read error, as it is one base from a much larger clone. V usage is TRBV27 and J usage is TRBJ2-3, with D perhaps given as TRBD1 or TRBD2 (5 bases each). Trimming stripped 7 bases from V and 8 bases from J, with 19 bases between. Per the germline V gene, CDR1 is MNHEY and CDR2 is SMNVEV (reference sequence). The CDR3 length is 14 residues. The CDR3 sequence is CASTVATTGTTQYF. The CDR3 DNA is TGTGCCAGCACGGTGGCGACAACCGGGACTACGCAGTATTTT.

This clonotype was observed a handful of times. The CDR3 DNA sequence: TGCAGTGCGCTCACGCCTACTAGATACAATGAGCAGTTCTTC. Its protein product is CSALTPTRYNEQFF. This chain uses TRBV20-1 with TRBJ2-1; D may be TRBD2 (5 bases). Trimming left V 6 bases short and J 4 bases short, with 16 bases between. The CDR3 spans 14 residues. From germline, CDR1 is DFQATT and CDR2 SNEGSKA (reference sequence).

CDR3 loop: CASSQRLVDEQFF. The CDR3 DNA follows: TGCGCCAGCAGCCAAAGGCTGGTCGATGAGCAGTTCTTC. The chain links TRBV4-1 to TRBJ2-1, with D hard to call. This CDR3 has 13 amino acids. CDR1 and CDR2 (germline): MGHRA, YSYEKL. Trimming shortened V by 2 bases and J by 8 bases, and 10 bases separated the two germline ends.

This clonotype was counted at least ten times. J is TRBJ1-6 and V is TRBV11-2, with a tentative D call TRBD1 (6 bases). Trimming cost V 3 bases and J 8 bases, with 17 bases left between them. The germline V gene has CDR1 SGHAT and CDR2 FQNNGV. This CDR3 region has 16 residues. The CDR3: CASSFVGGPMDSPLHF. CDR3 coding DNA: TGTGCCAGCAGCTTTGTCGGGGGCCCCATGGATTCACCCCTCCACTTT.

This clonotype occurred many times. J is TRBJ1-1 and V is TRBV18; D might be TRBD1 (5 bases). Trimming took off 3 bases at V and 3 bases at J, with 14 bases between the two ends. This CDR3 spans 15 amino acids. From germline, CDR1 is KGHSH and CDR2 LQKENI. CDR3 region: CASSPLSLGDTEAFF. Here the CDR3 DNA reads TGTGCCAGCTCACCTCTCAGCCTGGGGGACACTGAAGCTTTCTTT.

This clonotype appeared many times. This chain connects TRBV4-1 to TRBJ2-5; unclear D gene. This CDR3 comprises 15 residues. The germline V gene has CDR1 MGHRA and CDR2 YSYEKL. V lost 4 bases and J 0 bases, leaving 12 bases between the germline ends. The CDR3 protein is CASSLIWTHQETQYF. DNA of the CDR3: TGCGCCAGCAGCCTCATTTGGACGCACCAAGAGACCCAGTACTTC.

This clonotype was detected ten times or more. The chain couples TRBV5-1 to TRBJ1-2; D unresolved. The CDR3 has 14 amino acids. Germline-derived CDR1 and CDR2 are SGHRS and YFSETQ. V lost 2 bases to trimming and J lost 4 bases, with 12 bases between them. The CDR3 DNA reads TGCGCCAGCAGCTTTTCCTGGCAACCCTATGGCTACACCTTC. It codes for CASSFSWQPYGYTF.

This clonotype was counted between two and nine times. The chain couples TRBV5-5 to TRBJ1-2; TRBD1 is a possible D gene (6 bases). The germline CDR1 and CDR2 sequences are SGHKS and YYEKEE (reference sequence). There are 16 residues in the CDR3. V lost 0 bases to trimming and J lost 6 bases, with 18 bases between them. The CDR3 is CASSLAGTSRADGYTF. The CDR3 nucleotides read TGTGCCAGCAGCTTGGCCGGGACATCAAGGGCGGATGGCTACACCTTC.

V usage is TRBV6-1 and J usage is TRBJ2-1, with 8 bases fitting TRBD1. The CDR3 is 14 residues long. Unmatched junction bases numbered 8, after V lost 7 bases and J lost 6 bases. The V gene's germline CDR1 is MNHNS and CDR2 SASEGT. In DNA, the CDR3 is TGTGCCAGCATCGGACAGGGTCAATCCAATGAGCAGTTCTTC. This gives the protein CASIGQGQSNEQFF.

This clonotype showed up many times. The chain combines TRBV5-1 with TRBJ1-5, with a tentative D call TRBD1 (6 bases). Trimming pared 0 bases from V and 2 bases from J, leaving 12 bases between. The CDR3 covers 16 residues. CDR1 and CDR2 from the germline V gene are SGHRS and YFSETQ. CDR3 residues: CASSLDGGGGNQPQHF. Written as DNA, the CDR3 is TGCGCCAGCAGCTTGGACGGGGGCGGCGGCAATCAGCCCCAGCATTTT.

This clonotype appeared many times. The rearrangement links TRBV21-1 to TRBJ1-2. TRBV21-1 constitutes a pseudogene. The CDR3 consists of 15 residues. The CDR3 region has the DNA TGTGCCAGCAGCAAAGCGGCGGGGGGGCATAATGGCTACACCTTC. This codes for CASSKAAGGHNGYTF.

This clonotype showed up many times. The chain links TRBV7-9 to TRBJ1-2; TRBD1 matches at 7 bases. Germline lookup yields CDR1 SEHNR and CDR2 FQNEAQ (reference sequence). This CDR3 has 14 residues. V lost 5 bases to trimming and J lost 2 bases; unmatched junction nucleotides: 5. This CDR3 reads CASSRPGQNYGYTF. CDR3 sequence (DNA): TGTGCCAGCAGCAGACCGGGACAGAACTATGGCTACACCTTC.